The clone carrying this T cell receptor (beta chain) was picked up one time. Each molecule of TCR cDNA was tagged with one unique molecular identifier. In TCRdb, the 5' RACE reads were re-called with MiXCR into one record per CDR3 protein. Of about 82,000 distinct CDR3 sequences detected, roughly 12% appear once; the ten largest clones hold about 4.6%. The data are from a study of spatial heterogeneity in lung cancer. The CDR3 extends over 15 amino acids. Per the germline V gene, CDR1 is DFQATT and CDR2 is SNEGSKA (reference sequence). V gave up 2 bases and J gave up 4 bases; unmatched junction bases: 7. The sample's time point: sample taken at primary tumor resection. In each case, whole RNA from tumor, nontumor lung or frozen PBMC was sequenced unsorted. Untreated early-stage non-small cell lung cancer patients, roughly 72 in total, were the donors.

Here the sequenced sample was PBMCs, taken at surgery. The sequence derives from a male donor with early-stage non-small cell lung cancer. The J gene is TRBJ2-3, the V gene TRBV20-1; 9 bases align to TRBD2. The CDR3 DNA is TGCAGTGCTAGATCCGGTAGCGGGGGAGCAGATACGCAGTATTTT. Its translation: CSARSGSGGADTQYF.